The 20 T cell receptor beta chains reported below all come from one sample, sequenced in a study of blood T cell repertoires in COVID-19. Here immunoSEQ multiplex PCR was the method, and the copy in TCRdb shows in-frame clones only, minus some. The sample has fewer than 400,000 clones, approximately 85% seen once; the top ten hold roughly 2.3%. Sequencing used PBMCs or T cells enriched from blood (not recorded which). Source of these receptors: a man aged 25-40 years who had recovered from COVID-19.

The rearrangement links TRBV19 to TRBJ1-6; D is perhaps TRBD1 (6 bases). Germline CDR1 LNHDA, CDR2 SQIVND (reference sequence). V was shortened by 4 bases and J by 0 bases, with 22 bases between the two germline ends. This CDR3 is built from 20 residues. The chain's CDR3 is CASSTTLGTRTNSYNSPLHF. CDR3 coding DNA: TGTGCCAGTAGTACCACCCTTGGGACACGGACAAACTCCTATAATTCACCCCTCCACTTT.

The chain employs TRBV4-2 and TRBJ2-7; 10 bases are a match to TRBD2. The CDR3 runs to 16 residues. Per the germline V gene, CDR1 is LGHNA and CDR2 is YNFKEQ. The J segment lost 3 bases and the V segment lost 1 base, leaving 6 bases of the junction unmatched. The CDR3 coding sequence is TGTGCCAGCAGCCAAGTCGTAGCGGGGGGTTACTACGAGCAGTACTTC. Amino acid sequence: CASSQVVAGGYYEQYF.

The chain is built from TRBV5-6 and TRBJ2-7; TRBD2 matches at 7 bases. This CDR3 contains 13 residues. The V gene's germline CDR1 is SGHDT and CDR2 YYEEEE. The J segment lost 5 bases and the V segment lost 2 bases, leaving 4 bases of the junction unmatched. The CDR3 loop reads CASSLAGSHEQYF. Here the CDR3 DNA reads TGTGCCAGCAGCTTAGCGGGAAGCCACGAGCAGTACTTC.

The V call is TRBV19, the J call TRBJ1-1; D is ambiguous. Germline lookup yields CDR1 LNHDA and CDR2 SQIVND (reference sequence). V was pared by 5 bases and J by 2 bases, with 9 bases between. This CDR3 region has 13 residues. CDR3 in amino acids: CASSDGLNTEAFF. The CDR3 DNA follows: TGTGCCAGTAGTGACGGACTTAACACTGAAGCTTTCTTT.

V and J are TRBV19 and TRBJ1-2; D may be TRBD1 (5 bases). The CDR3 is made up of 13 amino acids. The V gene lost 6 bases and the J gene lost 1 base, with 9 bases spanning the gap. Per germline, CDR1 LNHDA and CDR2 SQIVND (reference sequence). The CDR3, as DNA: TGTGCCAGTAGCTTGACAGTTAACTATGGCTACACCTTC. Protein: CASSLTVNYGYTF.

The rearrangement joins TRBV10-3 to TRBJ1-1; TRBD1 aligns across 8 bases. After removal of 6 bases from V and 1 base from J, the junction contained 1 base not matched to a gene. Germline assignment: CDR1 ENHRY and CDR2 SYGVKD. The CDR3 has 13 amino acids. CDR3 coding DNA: TGTGCCATCAGGGGACAGGAGAACACTGAAGCTTTCTTT. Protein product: CAIRGQENTEAFF.

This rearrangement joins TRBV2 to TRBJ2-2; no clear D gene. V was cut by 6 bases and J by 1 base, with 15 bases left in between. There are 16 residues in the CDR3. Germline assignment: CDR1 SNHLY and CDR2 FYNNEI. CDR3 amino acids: CASSDLGLRNTGELFF. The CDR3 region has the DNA TGTGCCAGCAGCGACCTGGGCTTGAGGAACACCGGGGAGCTGTTTTTT.

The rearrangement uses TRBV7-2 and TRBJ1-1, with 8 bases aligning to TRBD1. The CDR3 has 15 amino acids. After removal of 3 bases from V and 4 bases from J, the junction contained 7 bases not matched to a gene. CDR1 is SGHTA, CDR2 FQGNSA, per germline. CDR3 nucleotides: TGTGCCAGCAGCTTGAGCAGGGGGCAGGGCACTGAAGCTTTCTTT. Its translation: CASSLSRGQGTEAFF.

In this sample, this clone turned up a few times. CDR3 sequence (DNA): TGCGCCAGCAGCCTCGGACAGGGGCGCAACACTGAAGCTTTCTTT. It codes for CASSLGQGRNTEAFF. The chain uses TRBV5-1 and TRBJ1-1, with TRBD1 matching 9 bases. Trimming at V came to 4 bases and at J to 2 bases, leaving 6 bases not matched to a gene. The germline V gene encodes CDR1 SGHRS and CDR2 YFSETQ. The length of the CDR3 is 15 residues.

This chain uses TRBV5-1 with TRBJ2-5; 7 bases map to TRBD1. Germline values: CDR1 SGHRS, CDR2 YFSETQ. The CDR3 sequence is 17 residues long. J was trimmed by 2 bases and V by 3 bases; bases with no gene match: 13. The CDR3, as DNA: TGCGCCAGCAGCTCCCCGACAGGGAAGATTGGACAAGAGACCCAGTACTTC. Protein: CASSSPTGKIGQETQYF.

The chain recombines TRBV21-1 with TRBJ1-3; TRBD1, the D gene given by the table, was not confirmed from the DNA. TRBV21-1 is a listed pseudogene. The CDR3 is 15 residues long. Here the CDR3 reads CASSEFSGIGNTIYF. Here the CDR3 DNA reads TGTGCCAGCAGCGAATTTTCAGGGATAGGAAACACCATATATTTT.

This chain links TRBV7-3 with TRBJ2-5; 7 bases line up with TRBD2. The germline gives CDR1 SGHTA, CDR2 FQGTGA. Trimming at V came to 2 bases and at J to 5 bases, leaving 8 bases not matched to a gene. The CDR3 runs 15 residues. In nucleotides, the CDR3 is TGTGCCAGCAGCTTAGGGCTAGCGGCAGGGGAGACCCAGTACTTC. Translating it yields CASSLGLAAGETQYF.

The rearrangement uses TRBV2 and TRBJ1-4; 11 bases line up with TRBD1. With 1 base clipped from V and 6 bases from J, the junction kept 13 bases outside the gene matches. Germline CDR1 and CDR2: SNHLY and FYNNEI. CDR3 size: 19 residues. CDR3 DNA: TGTGCCAGCAGTGAAGGAGGACTCGGGACAGGGGGATGGGATGAAAAACTGTTTTTT. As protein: CASSEGGLGTGGWDEKLFF.

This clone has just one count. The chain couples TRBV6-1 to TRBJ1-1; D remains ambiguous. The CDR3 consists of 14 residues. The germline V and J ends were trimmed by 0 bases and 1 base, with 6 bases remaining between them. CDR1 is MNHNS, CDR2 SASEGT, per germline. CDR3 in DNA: TGTGCCAGCAGTGAAGCGTCAGAGAACACTGAAGCTTTCTTT. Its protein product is CASSEASENTEAFF.

The CDR3 region has the DNA TGCAGCGTTGTTGGGGCCCGGAGCTCCTACGAGCAGTACTTC. Translated, it gives CSVVGARSSYEQYF. V is TRBV29-1 and J is TRBJ2-7; D might be TRBD1 (5 bases). CDR1 is SQVTM, CDR2 ANQGSEA, per germline. V was shortened by 4 bases and J by 0 bases, with 13 bases between the two germline ends. This CDR3 is built from 14 residues.

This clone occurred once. The CDR3 is CASSFDRAAQPQHF. CDR3 DNA: TGTGCCAGCAGCTTCGACAGGGCGGCCCAGCCCCAGCATTTT. The rearrangement joins TRBV5-4 to TRBJ1-5, with 7 bases identical to TRBD1. The V segment lost 2 bases and the J segment 7 bases; nucleotides outside the gene matches: 6. The CDR3 covers 14 residues. Per germline, CDR1 SGHNT and CDR2 YYREEE (reference sequence).

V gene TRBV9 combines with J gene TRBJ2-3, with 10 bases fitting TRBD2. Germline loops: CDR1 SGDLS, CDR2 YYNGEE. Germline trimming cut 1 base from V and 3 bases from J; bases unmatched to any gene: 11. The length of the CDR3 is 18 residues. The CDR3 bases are TGTGCCAGCAGCGTACTTTCGGGAAGCGGGGGGGCAACAGATACGCAGTATTTT. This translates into CASSVLSGSGGATDTQYF.

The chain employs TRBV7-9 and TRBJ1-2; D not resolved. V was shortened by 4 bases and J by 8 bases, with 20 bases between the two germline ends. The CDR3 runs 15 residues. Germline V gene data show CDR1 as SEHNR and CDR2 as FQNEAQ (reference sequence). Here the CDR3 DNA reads TGTGCCAGCAGCTCTCACCACAACCAAGGGAGAGGCTACACCTTC. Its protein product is CASSSHHNQGRGYTF. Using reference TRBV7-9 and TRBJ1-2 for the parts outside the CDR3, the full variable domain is DTGVSQNPRHKITKRGQNVTFRCDPISEHNRLYWYRQTLGQGPEFLTYFQNEAQLEKSRLLSDRFSAERPKGSFSTLEIQRTEQGDSAMYLCASSSHHNQGRGYTFGSGTRLTVV.

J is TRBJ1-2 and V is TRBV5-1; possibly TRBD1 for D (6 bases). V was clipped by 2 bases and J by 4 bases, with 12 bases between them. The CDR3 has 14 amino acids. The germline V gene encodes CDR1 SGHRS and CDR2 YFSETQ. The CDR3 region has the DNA TGCGCCAGCAGCTTAGGGGGACGGACCTATGGCTACACCTTC. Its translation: CASSLGGRTYGYTF.

CDR3 region: CASSNRTGGEKLFF. The CDR3 DNA reads TGCGCCAGCAGCAACCGGACAGGGGGTGAAAAACTGTTTTTT. The gene calls are TRBV5-1 and TRBJ1-4; TRBD1 matches at 10 bases. V shed 4 bases, J shed 7 bases, and the junction held 4 bases outside the gene matches. This CDR3 has 14 residues. From germline, CDR1 is SGHRS and CDR2 YFSETQ.